What follows are 20 T cell receptor beta chains derived from one specimen sequenced in a study of blood T cell repertoires in COVID-19. Here immunoSEQ multiplex PCR was the method, and the copy in TCRdb shows in-frame clones only, minus some. The table has 150,000 to 200,000 clones, roughly 88% seen once. Sequenced: peripheral blood. The source of these receptors is an elderly woman with acute or convalescent COVID-19.

V usage is TRBV27 and J usage is TRBJ2-7; 8 nucleotides match TRBD1. The CDR3 has 16 residues. Germline V CDR1 and CDR2: MNHEY, SMNVEV (reference sequence). V lost 0 bases to trimming and J lost 6 bases; unmatched junction nucleotides: 10. The CDR3: CASSLSSGRGLREQYF. In DNA form, the CDR3 reads TGTGCCAGCAGTTTATCGTCTGGCAGGGGGCTTCGCGAGCAGTACTTC.

This chain uses TRBV11-2 with TRBJ2-2; perhaps TRBD1 as D (5 bases). The CDR3 has 13 residues. Germline V CDR1 and CDR2: SGHAT, FQNNGV. V was clipped by 5 bases and J by 8 bases, with 12 bases between them. The CDR3 reads CASSRQIGGELFF. CDR3 nucleotide sequence: TGTGCCAGCAGCCGACAGATCGGGGGGGAGCTGTTTTTT.

The gene calls are TRBV6-1 and TRBJ2-3; a possible D gene is TRBD1 (6 bases). Germline V gene sequence: CDR1 MNHNS, CDR2 SASEGT. The CDR3 contains 16 residues. Between the trimmed V and J ends, which lost 1 base and 2 bases, there was a span of 13 bases. CDR3 amino acids: CASSEGAGEYTDTQYF. The CDR3 region has the DNA TGTGCCAGCAGTGAAGGGGCAGGGGAATACACAGATACGCAGTATTTT.

V gene TRBV9 combines with J gene TRBJ1-1, with 9 nucleotides matching TRBD1. The CDR3 spans 18 residues. CDR1 and CDR2 from the germline V gene are SGDLS and YYNGEE. The junction had 17 bases not matched to a gene; V was cut back by 3 bases and J by 5 bases. This chain's CDR3 is CASSAAAGQGPLSTEAFF. The CDR3 bases are TGTGCCAGCAGCGCCGCTGCGGGACAGGGACCCTTAAGTACTGAAGCTTTCTTT.

V and J are TRBV5-4 and TRBJ1-2, with a possible D match to TRBD1 (5 bases). V lost 6 bases, J lost 4 bases, and 16 bases lay in between. The CDR3 spans 14 residues. Germline V gene sequence: CDR1 SGHNT, CDR2 YYREEE (reference sequence). The CDR3 loop reads CASTIPGLTYGYTF. Here the CDR3 DNA reads TGTGCCAGCACCATACCAGGGTTAACCTATGGCTACACCTTC.

The chain combines TRBV9 with TRBJ2-7; tentative D call: TRBD1 (6 bases). The V end lost 3 bases, the J end lost 3 bases, and 10 bases lay between the germline ends. Looked up from germline, CDR1 is SGDLS and CDR2 is YYNGEE. CDR3 length equals 13 residues. In DNA form, the CDR3 reads TGTGCCAGCAGCGGAGACAGGAGCTACGAGCAGTACTTC. Translating it yields CASSGDRSYEQYF.

This chain links TRBV10-3 with TRBJ2-3; 8 bases are shared with TRBD1. J was trimmed by 1 base and V by 4 bases; bases with no gene match: 4. Germline-derived CDR1 and CDR2 are ENHRY and SYGVKD. The CDR3 has 15 residues. The CDR3 loop is CAISVGTGGTDTQYF. CDR3 DNA: TGTGCCATCAGTGTGGGGACAGGAGGCACAGATACGCAGTATTTT.

The chain employs TRBV6-5 and TRBJ1-1; D may be TRBD1 (5 bases). This CDR3 region has 14 residues. Germline V CDR1 and CDR2: MNHEY, SVGAGI. Trimming pared 6 bases from V and 6 bases from J, leaving 17 bases between. CDR3 protein: CASRGRVVVAEAFF. The CDR3 nucleotides are TGTGCCAGCAGAGGCAGGGTTGTAGTGGCTGAAGCTTTCTTT.

This chain links TRBV30 with TRBJ1-1; D might be TRBD1 (5 bases). Germline CDR1 reads GTSNPN; CDR2 reads SVGIG (reference sequence). This CDR3 contains 14 residues. Trimming removed 1 base at V and 1 base at J, with 10 bases between. CDR3 sequence (DNA): TGTGCCTGGAGTGAGGGACTAACGAACACTGAAGCTTTCTTT. Its protein product is CAWSEGLTNTEAFF.

The chain couples TRBV4-1 to TRBJ2-7, with 9 positions matching TRBD1. Germline V lookup: CDR1 MGHRA, CDR2 YSYEKL. There are 12 residues in the CDR3. Losses at the gene ends were 6 bases for V and 3 bases for J; bases not matched to a gene: 0. This chain's CDR3 is CASRGQGYEQYF. Here the CDR3 DNA reads TGCGCCAGCAGGGGACAGGGCTACGAGCAGTACTTC.

The CDR3: CASSISGQGPYEQYF. Written as DNA, the CDR3 is TGTGCCAGTAGTATATCGGGACAGGGTCCCTACGAGCAGTACTTC. The chain has TRBV19 and TRBJ2-7; TRBD1 agrees at 9 bases. V was clipped by 2 bases and J by 2 bases; unmatched bases: 4. This CDR3 region has 15 residues. The germline CDR1 and CDR2 sequences are LNHDA and SQIVND (reference sequence).

This clone occurred a few times. The rearrangement uses TRBV7-6 and TRBJ2-7, with D possibly being TRBD1 (5 bases). The CDR3 totals 17 residues. Germline loops: CDR1 SGHVS, CDR2 FNYEAQ. V shed 1 base and J shed 1 base, with 17 bases lying between them. Here the CDR3 reads CASSLVEVGTGSYEQYF. The CDR3, as DNA: TGTGCCAGCAGCTTAGTGGAAGTGGGTACAGGATCCTACGAGCAGTACTTC.

Here the CDR3 DNA reads TGTGCCAGCAGCCCATCCCCCAGGGGAGATGGCTACACCTTC. The encoded protein is CASSPSPRGDGYTF. The V call is TRBV9, the J call TRBJ1-2, with D possibly being TRBD1 (6 bases). CDR3 length: 14 amino acids. CDR1 is SGDLS, CDR2 YYNGEE, per germline. Trimming took off 4 bases at V and 6 bases at J, with 16 bases between the two ends.

This chain links TRBV6-2 or TRBV6-3 with TRBJ2-7, with 12 positions matching TRBD2. V shed 5 bases and J 2 bases; nucleotides not matched to a gene: 1. This CDR3 comprises 14 residues. In germline, CDR1 is MNHEY, CDR2 SVGEGT. CDR3 sequence reads: CASSRTSGAYEQYF. CDR3 nucleotides: TGTGCCAGCAGTCGGACTAGCGGGGCCTACGAGCAGTACTTC.

This clone was observed once. The genes are TRBV7-9 and TRBJ2-1, with 9 bases that match TRBD2. Germline V lookup: CDR1 SEHNR, CDR2 FQNEAQ (reference sequence). The CDR3 has 15 amino acids. The junction had 11 bases not matched to a gene; V was cut back by 9 bases and J by 5 bases. The CDR3 nucleotides are TGTGCCAGTTCTATGGCTGGACTAGCGAACAATGAGCAGTTCTTC. Its protein product is CASSMAGLANNEQFF.

The genes are TRBV6-1 and TRBJ2-2; TRBD2 aligns across 11 bases. CDR3 length equals 17 residues. J was trimmed by 0 bases and V by 4 bases; bases with no gene match: 4. The germline gives CDR1 MNHNS, CDR2 SASEGT. The CDR3 sequence: CASSGLAGRANTGELFF. As DNA, the CDR3 is TGTGCCAGCAGTGGACTAGCGGGGCGCGCGAACACCGGGGAGCTGTTTTTT.

V usage is TRBV12-3 or TRBV12-4 and J usage is TRBJ1-2; TRBD1 aligns across 7 bases. The J segment lost 4 bases and the V segment lost 6 bases, leaving 5 bases of the junction unmatched. The CDR3 consists of 13 residues. Here the CDR3 reads CASRRQGGYGYTF. The CDR3 DNA sequence: TGTGCCAGCAGACGACAGGGAGGCTATGGCTACACCTTC.

CDR3 protein: CSAAPEGNQPQHF. The DNA of the CDR3 is TGCAGCGCCGCCCCGGAGGGCAATCAGCCCCAGCATTTT. The chain is built from TRBV29-1 and TRBJ1-5, with no clear D. The CDR3 sequence is 13 residues long. From germline, CDR1 is SQVTM and CDR2 ANQGSEA. V lost 7 bases and J lost 2, with 12 bases in between.

The chain recombines TRBV16 with TRBJ1-1; 8 nucleotides match TRBD1. V lost 0 bases, J lost 10 bases, and 10 bases stayed unmatched. CDR3 size: 15 residues. CDR1 is KGHSY and CDR2 is FQNENV in the germline V gene. Written as DNA, the CDR3 is TGTGCCAGCAGCCAATCACAGGGGGACTTAGGAAGAGCTTTCTTT. This codes for CASSQSQGDLGRAFF. Using reference TRBV16 and TRBJ1-1 for the parts outside the CDR3, the full variable domain is GEEVAQTPKHLVRGEGQKAKLYCAPIKGHSYVFWYQQVLKNEFKFLISFQNENVFDETGMPKERFSAKCLPNSPCSLEIQATKLEDSAVYFCASSQSQGDLGRAFFGQGTRLTVV.

The gene calls are TRBV19 and TRBJ2-7; 12 bases fit TRBD1. Trimming cost V 2 bases and J 4 bases; bases outside gene matches: 3. Germline V gives CDR1 LNHDA, CDR2 SQIVND (reference sequence). The CDR3 runs 15 residues. CDR3 sequence: CASSISGQGAYEQYF. In nucleotides, the CDR3 is TGTGCCAGTAGTATATCGGGACAGGGGGCTTACGAGCAGTACTTC.